The T cell receptor (beta chain) under discussion was sequenced for a study of cytomegalovirus exposure and HLA in healthy donors. General observations from the study: After further analysis at a later stage, roughly 16,000 TCR beta sequences were associated with HLA alleles at 0.05 false discovery rate. It was reported in a later analysis that an Asian-associated ancestry cluster showed fewer N-insertions than the roughly 670-donor mean. In most subjects, TCR beta sequences reportedly gave accurate predictions of HLA-A and HLA-B alleles.

Trimming took 6 bases from V and 0 from J, leaving 14 bases between them. Germline CDR1 is MGHDK and CDR2 is SYGVNS. CDR3 size: 15 residues. A multiplex PCR was run with 60 Vbeta primers and 13 Jbeta primers. Sequencing used immunoSEQ multiplex PCR; TCRdb keeps in-frame clones, though not all of them. The sample includes 150,000 to 200,000 clones, more than 80% of them seen just once. As regards this clone: The antigen remains undetermined.

The receptor comes from a woman aged 25-40 years in good health and CMV-seropositive. The rearrangement uses TRBV25-1 and TRBJ1-2; perhaps TRBD1 as D (6 bases). What was sequenced was PBMCs. The CDR3 here is CASRGSGQPNYGYTF. The CDR3 DNA reads as TGTGCCAGCAGGGGGTCCGGACAGCCTAACTATGGCTACACCTTC.